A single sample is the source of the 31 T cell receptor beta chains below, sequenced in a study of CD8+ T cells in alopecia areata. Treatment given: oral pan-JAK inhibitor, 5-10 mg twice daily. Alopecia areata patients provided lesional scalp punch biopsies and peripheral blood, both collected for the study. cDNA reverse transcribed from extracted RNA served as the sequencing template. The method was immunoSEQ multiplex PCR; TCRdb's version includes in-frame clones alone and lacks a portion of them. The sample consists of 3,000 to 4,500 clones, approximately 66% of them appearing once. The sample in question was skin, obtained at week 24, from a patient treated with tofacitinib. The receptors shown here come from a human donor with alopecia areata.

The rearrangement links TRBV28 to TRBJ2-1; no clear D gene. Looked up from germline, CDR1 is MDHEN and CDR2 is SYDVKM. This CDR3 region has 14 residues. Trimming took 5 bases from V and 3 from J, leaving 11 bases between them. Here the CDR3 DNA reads TGTGCCAGCAGTCGCAGGACGGACTACAATGAGCAGTTCTTC. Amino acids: CASSRRTDYNEQFF.

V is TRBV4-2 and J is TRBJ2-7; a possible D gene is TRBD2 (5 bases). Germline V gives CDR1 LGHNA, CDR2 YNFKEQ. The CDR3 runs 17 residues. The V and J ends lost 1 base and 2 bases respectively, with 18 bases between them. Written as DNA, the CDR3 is TGTGCCAGCAGCCAAGGCGTCTGGCGGACTCAAACCTACGAGCAGTACTTC. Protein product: CASSQGVWRTQTYEQYF.

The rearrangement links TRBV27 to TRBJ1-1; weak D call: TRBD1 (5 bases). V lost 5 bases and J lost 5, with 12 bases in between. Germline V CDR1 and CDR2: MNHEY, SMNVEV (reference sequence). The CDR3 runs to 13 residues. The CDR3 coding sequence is TGTGCCAGCAGTCCAAGGTGGGGGACTGAAGCTTTCTTT. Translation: CASSPRWGTEAFF.

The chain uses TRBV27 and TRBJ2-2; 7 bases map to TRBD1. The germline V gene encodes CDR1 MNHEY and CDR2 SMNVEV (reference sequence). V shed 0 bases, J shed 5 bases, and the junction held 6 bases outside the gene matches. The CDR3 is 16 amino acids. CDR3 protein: CASSLSEGGETGELFF. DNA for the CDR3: TGTGCCAGCAGTTTATCGGAAGGGGGCGAAACCGGGGAGCTGTTTTTT.

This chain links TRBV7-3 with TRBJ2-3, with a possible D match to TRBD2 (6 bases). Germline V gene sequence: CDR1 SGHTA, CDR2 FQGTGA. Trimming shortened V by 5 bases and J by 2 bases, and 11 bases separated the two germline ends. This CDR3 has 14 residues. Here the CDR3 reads CASSQGLSTDTQYF. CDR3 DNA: TGTGCCAGCAGCCAGGGACTTTCCACAGATACGCAGTATTTT.

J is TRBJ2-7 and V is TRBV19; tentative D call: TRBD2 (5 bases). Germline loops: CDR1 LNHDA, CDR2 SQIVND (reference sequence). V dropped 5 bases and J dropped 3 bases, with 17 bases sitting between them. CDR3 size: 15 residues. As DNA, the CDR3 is TGTGCCAGTAGTGAGGGTGAGGCGGGCTACTACGAGCAGTACTTC. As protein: CASSEGEAGYYEQYF.

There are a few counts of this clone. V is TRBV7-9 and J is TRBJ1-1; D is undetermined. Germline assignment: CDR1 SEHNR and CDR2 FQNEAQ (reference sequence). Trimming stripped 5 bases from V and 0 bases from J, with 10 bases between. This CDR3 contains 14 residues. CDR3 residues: CASSPSRMNTEAFF. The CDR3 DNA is TGTGCCAGCAGCCCGAGTAGAATGAACACTGAAGCTTTCTTT.

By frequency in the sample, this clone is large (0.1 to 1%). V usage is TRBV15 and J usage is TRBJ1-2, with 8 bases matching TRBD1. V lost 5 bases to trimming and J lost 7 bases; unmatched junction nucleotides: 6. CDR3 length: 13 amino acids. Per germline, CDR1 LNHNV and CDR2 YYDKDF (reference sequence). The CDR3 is CATSPGGAGGYTF. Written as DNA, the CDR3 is TGTGCCACCAGCCCAGGGGGCGCGGGTGGCTACACCTTC.

CDR3 sequence reads: CASSLGLMGLEDTDTQYF. CDR3 sequence (DNA): TGTGCCAGCAGTTTAGGTTTAATGGGCCTAGAGGACACAGATACGCAGTATTTT. J is TRBJ2-3 and V is TRBV28, with no clear D. Germline CDR1 is MDHEN and CDR2 is SYDVKM. V was clipped by 2 bases and J by 2 bases, with 20 bases between them. The CDR3 loop spans 18 amino acids.

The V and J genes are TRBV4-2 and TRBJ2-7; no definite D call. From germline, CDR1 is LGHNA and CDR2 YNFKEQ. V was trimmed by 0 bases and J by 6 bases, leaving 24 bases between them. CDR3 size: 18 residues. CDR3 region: CASSQELPDTGLLLEQYF. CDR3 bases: TGTGCCAGCAGCCAAGAGCTCCCCGACACCGGTCTCCTCCTCGAGCAGTACTTC.

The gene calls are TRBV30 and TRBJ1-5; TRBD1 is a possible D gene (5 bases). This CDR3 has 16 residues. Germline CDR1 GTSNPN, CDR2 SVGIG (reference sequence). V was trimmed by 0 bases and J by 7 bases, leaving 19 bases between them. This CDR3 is CAWSVKGWGMEQPQHF. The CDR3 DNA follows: TGTGCCTGGAGTGTAAAGGGGTGGGGGATGGAACAGCCCCAGCATTTT.

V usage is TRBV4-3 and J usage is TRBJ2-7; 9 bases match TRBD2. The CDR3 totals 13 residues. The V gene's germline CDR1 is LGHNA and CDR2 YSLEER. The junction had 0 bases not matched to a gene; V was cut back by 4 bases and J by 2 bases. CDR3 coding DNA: TGCGCCAGCAGCCGCGGGGGGGCCTACGAGCAGTACTTC. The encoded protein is CASSRGGAYEQYF.

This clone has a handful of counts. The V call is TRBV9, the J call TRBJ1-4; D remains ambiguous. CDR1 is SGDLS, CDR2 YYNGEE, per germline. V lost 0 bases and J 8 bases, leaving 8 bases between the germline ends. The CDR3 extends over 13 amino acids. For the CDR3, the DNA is TGTGCCAGCAGCGTAGGACAAGTCGAAAAACTGTTTTTT. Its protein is CASSVGQVEKLFF.

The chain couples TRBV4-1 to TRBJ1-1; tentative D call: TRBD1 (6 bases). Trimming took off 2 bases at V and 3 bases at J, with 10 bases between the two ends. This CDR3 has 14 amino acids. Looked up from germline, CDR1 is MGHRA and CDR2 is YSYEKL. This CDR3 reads CASSQNRAHTEAFF. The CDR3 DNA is TGCGCCAGCAGCCAAAACAGGGCGCACACTGAAGCTTTCTTT.

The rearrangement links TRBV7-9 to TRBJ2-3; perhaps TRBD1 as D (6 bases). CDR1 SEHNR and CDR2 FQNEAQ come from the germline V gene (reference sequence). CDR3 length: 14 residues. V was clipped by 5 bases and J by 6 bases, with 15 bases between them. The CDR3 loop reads CASSLTGTMDTQYF. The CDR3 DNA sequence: TGTGCCAGCAGCCTTACCGGGACAATGGATACGCAGTATTTT.

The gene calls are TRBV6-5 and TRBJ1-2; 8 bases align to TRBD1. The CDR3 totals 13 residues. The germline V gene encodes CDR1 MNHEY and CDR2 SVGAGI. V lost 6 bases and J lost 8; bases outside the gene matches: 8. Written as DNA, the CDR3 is TGTGCCAGCAGCCGGGACAGGAGTAGGGGCTACACCTTC. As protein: CASSRDRSRGYTF.

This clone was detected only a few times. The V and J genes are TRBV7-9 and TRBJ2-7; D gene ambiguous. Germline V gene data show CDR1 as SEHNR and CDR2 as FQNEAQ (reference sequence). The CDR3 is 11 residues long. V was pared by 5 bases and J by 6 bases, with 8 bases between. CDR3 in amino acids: CASSDGPEQYF. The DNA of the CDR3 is TGTGCCAGCAGCGACGGGCCCGAGCAGTACTTC.

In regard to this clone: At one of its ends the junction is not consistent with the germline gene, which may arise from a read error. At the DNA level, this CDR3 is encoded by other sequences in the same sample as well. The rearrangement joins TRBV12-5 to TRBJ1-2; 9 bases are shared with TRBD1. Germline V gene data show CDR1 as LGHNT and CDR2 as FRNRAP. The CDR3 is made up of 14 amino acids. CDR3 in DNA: TGCGCTAGTGGTCCCGGGACAGGGACGGATGGCTACACCTTC. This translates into CASGPGTGTDGYTF.

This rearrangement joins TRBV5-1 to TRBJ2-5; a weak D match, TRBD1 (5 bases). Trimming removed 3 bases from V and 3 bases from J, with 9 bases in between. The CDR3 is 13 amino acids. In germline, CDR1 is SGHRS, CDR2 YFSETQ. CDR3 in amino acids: CASSSLTEETQYF. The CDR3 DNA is TGCGCCAGCAGCTCCCTGACAGAAGAGACCCAGTACTTC.

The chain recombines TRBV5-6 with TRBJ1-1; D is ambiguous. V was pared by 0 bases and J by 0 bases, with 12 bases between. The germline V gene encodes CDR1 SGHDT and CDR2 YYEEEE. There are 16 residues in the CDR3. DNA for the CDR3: TGTGCCAGCAGCTTGGTGGGCCCACTGATGAACACTGAAGCTTTCTTT. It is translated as CASSLVGPLMNTEAFF.

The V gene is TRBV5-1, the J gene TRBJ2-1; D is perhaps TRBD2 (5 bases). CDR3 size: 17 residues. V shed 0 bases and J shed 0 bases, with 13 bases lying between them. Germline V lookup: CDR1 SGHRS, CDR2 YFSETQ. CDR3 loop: CASSLGITGNSYNEQFF. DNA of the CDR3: TGCGCCAGCAGCTTGGGAATAACCGGGAACTCCTACAATGAGCAGTTCTTC.

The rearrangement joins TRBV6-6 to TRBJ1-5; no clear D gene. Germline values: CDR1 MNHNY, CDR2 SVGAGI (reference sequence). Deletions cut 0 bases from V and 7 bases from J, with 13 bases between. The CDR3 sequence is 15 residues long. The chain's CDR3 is CASSYSWGVWQPQHF. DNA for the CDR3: TGTGCCAGCAGTTACTCGTGGGGTGTATGGCAGCCCCAGCATTTT.

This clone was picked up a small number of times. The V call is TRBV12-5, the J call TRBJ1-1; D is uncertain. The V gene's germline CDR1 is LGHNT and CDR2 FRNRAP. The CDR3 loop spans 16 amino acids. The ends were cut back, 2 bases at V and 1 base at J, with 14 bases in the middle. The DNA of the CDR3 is TGTGCTAGTGGTTTGCGGGTCGGTCTCCGGAACACTGAAGCTTTCTTT. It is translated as CASGLRVGLRNTEAFF.

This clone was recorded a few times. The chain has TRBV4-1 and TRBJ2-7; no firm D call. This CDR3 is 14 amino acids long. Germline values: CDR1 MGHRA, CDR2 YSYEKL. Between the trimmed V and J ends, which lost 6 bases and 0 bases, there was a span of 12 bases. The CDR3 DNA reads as TGCGCCAGCAGTTTCGGACGGTTCTCCTACGAGCAGTACTTC. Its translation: CASSFGRFSYEQYF.

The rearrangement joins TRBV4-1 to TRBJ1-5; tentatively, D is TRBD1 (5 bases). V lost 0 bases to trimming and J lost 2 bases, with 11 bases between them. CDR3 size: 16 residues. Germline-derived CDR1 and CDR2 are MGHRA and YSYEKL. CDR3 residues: CASSQDGGFGNQPQHF. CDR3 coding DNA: TGCGCCAGCAGCCAAGATGGGGGGTTCGGCAATCAGCCCCAGCATTTT.

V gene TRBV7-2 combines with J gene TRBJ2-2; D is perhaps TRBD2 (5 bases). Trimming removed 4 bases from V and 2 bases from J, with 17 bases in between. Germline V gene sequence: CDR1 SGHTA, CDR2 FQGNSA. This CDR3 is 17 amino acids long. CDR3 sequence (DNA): TGTGCCAGCAGCTATCACGAGGGCGGACTCAACACCGGGGAGCTGTTTTTT. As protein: CASSYHEGGLNTGELFF.

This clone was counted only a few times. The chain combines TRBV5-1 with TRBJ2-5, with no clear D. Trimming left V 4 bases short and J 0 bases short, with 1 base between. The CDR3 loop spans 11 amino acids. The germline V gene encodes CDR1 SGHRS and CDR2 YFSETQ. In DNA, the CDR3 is TGCGCCAGCAGCAACCAAGAGACCCAGTACTTC. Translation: CASSNQETQYF. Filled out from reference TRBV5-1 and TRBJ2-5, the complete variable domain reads KAGVTQTPRYLIKTRGQQVTLSCSPISGHRSVSWYQQTPGQGLQFLFEYFSETQRNKGNFPGRFSGRQFSNSRSEMNVSTLELGDSALYLCASSNQETQYFGPGTRLLVL.

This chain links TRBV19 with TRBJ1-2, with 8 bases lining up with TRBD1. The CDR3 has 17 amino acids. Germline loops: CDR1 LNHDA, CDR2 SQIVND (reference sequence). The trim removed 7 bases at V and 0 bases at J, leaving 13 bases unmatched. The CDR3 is CASTSWNRGASNYGYTF. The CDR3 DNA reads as TGTGCCAGTACCTCATGGAACAGGGGGGCTTCTAACTATGGCTACACCTTC.

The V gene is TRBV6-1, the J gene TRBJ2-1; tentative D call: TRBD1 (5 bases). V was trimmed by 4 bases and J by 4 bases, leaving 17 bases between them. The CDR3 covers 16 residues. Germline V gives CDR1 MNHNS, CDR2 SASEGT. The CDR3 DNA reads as TGTGCCAGCAGTGCACAGGCCTTCCGAACATACAATGAGCAGTTCTTC. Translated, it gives CASSAQAFRTYNEQFF.

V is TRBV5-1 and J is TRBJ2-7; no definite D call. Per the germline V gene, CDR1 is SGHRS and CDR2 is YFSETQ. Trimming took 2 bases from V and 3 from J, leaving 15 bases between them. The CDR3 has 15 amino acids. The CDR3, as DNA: TGCGCCAGCAGCTTAGTGAGTAACTATTACTACGAGCAGTACTTC. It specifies CASSLVSNYYYEQYF.

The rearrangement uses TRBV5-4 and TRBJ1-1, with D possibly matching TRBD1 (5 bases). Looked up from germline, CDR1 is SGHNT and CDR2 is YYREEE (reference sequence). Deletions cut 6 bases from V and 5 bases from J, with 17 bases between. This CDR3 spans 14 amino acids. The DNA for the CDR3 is TGTGCCAGCATGTCCTATACCGAGGGGACTGAAGCTTTCTTT. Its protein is CASMSYTEGTEAFF.